This T cell receptor (beta chain) is from a study of identical twins. Unique molecular identifiers were present on the cDNA, which also gained a universal primer site by template switching. TCRdb reanalysed the 5' RACE reads using MiXCR and keeps one entry per CDR3 protein. The sample yields 600,000 to 800,000 distinct CDR3 sequences, approximately 22% seen once. Study-wide results and limits: Analyses of zero insertions could, in part, be confounded by invariant MAIT and iNKT cells. Not following the same donors, the study drew its conclusions from cross-sectional statistical analysis.

Concerning this clonotype itself: Its antigen is not identified.

The germline V gene encodes CDR1 SGDLS and CDR2 YYNGEE. This CDR3 is built from 15 residues. V dropped 0 bases and J dropped 1 base, with 7 bases sitting between them. This sample also belongs to another study, concerning T cells expressing NK-cell markers. That paper states: Expanded NKG2C+ T cell clones were not confirmed as HCMV-specific.

The chain combines TRBV9 with TRBJ2-2; D call uncertain. The sequencing sample was made of PBMCs. The TCR comes from a woman under 30 in good health. CDR3 nucleotides: TGTGCCAGCAGCGTAGCCCCCGGGAACACCGGGGAGCTGTTTTTT. Translation: CASSVAPGNTGELFF.